A single T cell receptor beta chain is shown here with its context. Primers for the PCR totalled 60 Vbeta and 13 Jbeta. Data came from immunoSEQ multiplex PCR; TCRdb stores just in-frame clones and leaves some out. The table includes over 150,000 clones, less than 85% detected once. This entry belongs to a study of cytomegalovirus exposure and HLA in healthy donors. This CDR3 has 12 amino acids. Trimming took 0 bases from V and 9 from J, leaving 6 bases between them. Germline CDR1 is PRHDT and CDR2 is FYEKMQ (reference sequence). The sequence was obtained from a boy between 5 and 17 years old in good health and CMV-seronegative. This chain uses TRBV13 with TRBJ2-1; weak D call: TRBD2 (6 bases). Sample: PBMCs. Here the CDR3 DNA reads TGTGCCAGCAGCTTAGGGCGGGGTGAGCAGTTCTTC. Translation: CASSLGRGEQFF.